The 8 T cell receptor beta chains given below trace back to one sample, sequenced in a study of spatial heterogeneity in lung cancer. One entry per CDR3 protein results from TCRdb running MiXCR on the 5' RACE reads. The table includes about 120,000 distinct CDR3 sequences, 12% detected once. Regarding time point: blood at routine non-recurrence follow-up after resection. From tumor, nontumor lung or frozen PBMC, whole RNA was taken unsorted for sequencing. The material was PBMCs, obtained at follow-up. Receptors were obtained from a male donor with early-stage non-small cell lung cancer.

This chain uses TRBV3-1 with TRBJ1-1; D gene unclear. The V end lost 3 bases, the J end lost 8 bases, and 16 bases lay between the germline ends. This CDR3 comprises 14 residues. Germline V gives CDR1 LGHDT, CDR2 YNNKEL (reference sequence). The chain's CDR3 is CASSQRVTRGEAFF. CDR3 in DNA: TGTGCCAGCAGCCAGAGGGTGACACGTGGGGAAGCTTTCTTT.

This chain connects TRBV18 to TRBJ1-1; 9 nucleotides agree with TRBD1. CDR3 length: 14 residues. V shed 2 bases and J 5 bases; nucleotides not matched to a gene: 3. CDR1 KGHSH and CDR2 LQKENI come from the germline V gene. The CDR3 loop reads CASSPGQGWTEAFF. The CDR3 nucleotides are TGTGCCAGCTCACCAGGACAGGGGTGGACTGAAGCTTTCTTT. The entire variable domain, with the rest obtained from reference TRBV18 and TRBJ1-1, is as follows: NAGVMQNPRHLVRRRGQEARLRCSPMKGHSHVYWYRQLPEEGLKFMVYLQKENIIDESGMPKERFSAEFPKEGPSILRIQQVVRGDSAAYFCASSPGQGWTEAFFGQGTRLTVV.

Ten or more counts support this clonotype. The rearrangement joins TRBV11-1 to TRBJ2-1; 9 positions match TRBD2. V dropped 3 bases and J dropped 3; count of bases not matched to a gene: 3. Germline loops: CDR1 SGHAT, CDR2 FQDESV (reference sequence). This CDR3 is 15 amino acids long. In nucleotides, the CDR3 is TGTGCCAGCAGCTTTGGACTAGCGAACTACAATGAGCAGTTCTTC. Translating it yields CASSFGLANYNEQFF.

This clonotype has a count of ten or more. The chain couples TRBV29-1 to TRBJ1-4; 10 nucleotides line up with TRBD1. V lost 5 bases to trimming and J lost 5 bases; unmatched junction nucleotides: 5. This CDR3 comprises 14 residues. Germline CDR1 SQVTM, CDR2 ANQGSEA. CDR3 protein: CSVSRGQGNEKLFF. The DNA for the CDR3 is TGCAGCGTTTCCCGGGGACAGGGGAATGAAAAACTGTTTTTT.

This clonotype occurred many times. V gene TRBV29-1 combines with J gene TRBJ2-3; no definite D call. The CDR3 spans 10 residues. CDR1 is SQVTM and CDR2 is ANQGSEA in the germline V gene. Trimming stripped 0 bases from V and 7 bases from J, with 2 bases between. The CDR3 is CSVEDYTQYF. CDR3 coding DNA: TGCAGCGTTGAAGATTATACGCAGTATTTT.

The J gene is TRBJ2-7, the V gene TRBV5-6; D call uncertain. The CDR3 totals 12 residues. Germline-derived CDR1 and CDR2 are SGHDT and YYEEEE. V lost 3 bases and J 0 bases, leaving 4 bases between the germline ends. Here the CDR3 reads CASSSFSYEQYF. The CDR3 DNA sequence: TGTGCCAGCAGCTCTTTCTCCTACGAGCAGTACTTC.

The sample holds a few counts of this clonotype. The chain employs TRBV5-4 and TRBJ1-2; D gene unclear. Between the trimmed V and J ends, which lost 0 bases and 0 bases, there was a span of 6 bases. The length of the CDR3 is 14 residues. The germline CDR1 and CDR2 sequences are SGHNT and YYREEE (reference sequence). In DNA form, the CDR3 reads TGTGCCAGCAGCTTGGATGGGTCTAACTATGGCTACACCTTC. It specifies CASSLDGSNYGYTF.

This clonotype was seen a handful of times. The chain has TRBV3-1 and TRBJ1-3, with D perhaps matching TRBD1 (6 bases). The V gene's germline CDR1 is LGHDT and CDR2 YNNKEL (reference sequence). This CDR3 comprises 15 residues. Trimming cost V 0 bases and J 4 bases, with 10 bases left between them. The CDR3 is CASSQEGAYGNTIYF. Written as DNA, the CDR3 is TGTGCCAGCAGCCAAGAGGGGGCTTACGGAAACACCATATATTTT.